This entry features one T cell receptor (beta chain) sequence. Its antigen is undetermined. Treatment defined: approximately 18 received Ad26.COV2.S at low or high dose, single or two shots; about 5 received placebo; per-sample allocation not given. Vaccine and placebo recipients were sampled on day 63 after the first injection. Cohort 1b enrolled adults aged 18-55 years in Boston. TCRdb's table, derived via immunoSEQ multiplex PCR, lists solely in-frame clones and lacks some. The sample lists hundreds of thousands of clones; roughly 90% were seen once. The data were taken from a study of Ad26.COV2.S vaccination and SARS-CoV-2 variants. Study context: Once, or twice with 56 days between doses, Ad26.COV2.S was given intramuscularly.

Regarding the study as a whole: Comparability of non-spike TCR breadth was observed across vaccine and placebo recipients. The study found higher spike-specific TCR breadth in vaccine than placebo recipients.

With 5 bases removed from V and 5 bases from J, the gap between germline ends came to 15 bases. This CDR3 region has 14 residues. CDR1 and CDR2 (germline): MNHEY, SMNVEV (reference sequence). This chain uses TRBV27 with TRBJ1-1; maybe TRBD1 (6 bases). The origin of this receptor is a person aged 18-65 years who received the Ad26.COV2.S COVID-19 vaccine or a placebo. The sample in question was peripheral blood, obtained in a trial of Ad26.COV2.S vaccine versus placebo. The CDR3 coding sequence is TGTGCCAGCAGTCCTCGATCTCAGGGGACTGAAGCTTTCTTT. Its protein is CASSPRSQGTEAFF.